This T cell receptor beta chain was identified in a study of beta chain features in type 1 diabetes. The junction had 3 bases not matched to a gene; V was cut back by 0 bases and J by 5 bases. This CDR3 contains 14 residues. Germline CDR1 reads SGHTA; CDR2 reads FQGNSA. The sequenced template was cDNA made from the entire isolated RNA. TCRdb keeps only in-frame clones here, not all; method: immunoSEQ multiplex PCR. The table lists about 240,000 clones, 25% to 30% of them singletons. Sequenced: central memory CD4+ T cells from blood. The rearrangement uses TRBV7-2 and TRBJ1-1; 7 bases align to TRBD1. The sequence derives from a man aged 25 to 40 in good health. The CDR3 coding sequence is TGTGCCAGCAGCTTAGCAGGGGGCCGAACTGAAGCTTTCTTT. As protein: CASSLAGGRTEAFF. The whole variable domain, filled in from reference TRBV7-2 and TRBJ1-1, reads GAGVSQSPSNKVTEKGKDVELRCDPISGHTALYWYRQSLGQGLEFLIYFQGNSAPDKSGLPSDRFSAERTGGSVSTLTIQRTQQEDSAVYLCASSLAGGRTEAFFGQGTRLTVV.